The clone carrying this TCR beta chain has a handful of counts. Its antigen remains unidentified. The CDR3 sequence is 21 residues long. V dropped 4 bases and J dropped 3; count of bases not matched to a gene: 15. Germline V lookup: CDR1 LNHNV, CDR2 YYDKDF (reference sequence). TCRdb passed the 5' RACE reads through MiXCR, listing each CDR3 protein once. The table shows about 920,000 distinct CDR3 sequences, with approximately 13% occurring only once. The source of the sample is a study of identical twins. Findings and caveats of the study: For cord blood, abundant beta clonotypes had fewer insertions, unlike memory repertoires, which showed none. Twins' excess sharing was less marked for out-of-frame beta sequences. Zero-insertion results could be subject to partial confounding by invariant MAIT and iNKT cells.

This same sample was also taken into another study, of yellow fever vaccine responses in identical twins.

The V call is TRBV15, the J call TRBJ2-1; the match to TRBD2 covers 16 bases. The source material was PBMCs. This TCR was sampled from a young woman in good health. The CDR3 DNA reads TGTGCCACCAGCACACTAGCCCGGGGACTAGCGGGAGGGGGATTCTACAATGAGCAGTTCTTC. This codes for CATSTLARGLAGGGFYNEQFF.